The 18 T cell receptor beta chains in this list originate from one sample, sequenced in a study of CD8+CD57+ T cells in acquired aplastic anemia. CDR3 and TCR beta VDJ profiling relied on a genomic DNA template. TCRdb analysed the reads with MiXCR anew, one entry per CDR3 protein. The table has about 190,000 distinct CDR3 sequences, 55% to 70% seen once; the top ten hold 40% to 55%. The material sequenced was sorted CD4+, CD8+, or CD8+CD57+ T cells (not recorded which) from PBMCs. The receptors stem from a human donor with severe aplastic anemia or a healthy control (not recorded which).

Remarks on this clonotype: One end of the junction does not line up with germline, which may come from a read error. The chain links TRBV10-3 to TRBJ2-5; 9 nucleotides align to TRBD1. This CDR3 comprises 16 residues. CDR1 and CDR2 (germline): ENHRY, SYGVKD. CDR3: CASSYSSRDRVDQEYF. The CDR3, as DNA: TGTGCCAGCAGTTACTCATCCCGGGACAGGGTGGACCAAGAGTACTTC.

In this sample, this clonotype turned up a few times. CDR3 amino acids: CAWSFLRASGGISYEQYF. The CDR3 nucleotides are TGTGCCTGGAGCTTCCTTAGGGCTAGCGGGGGGATCTCCTACGAGCAGTACTTC. V gene TRBV30 combines with J gene TRBJ2-7, with TRBD2 matching over 11 bases. The V gene end was trimmed by 3 bases and the J gene end by 0 bases; junction bases not matched to a gene: 13. CDR1 is GTSNPN and CDR2 is SVGIG in the germline V gene (reference sequence). This CDR3 comprises 18 residues.

This chain links TRBV5-1 with TRBJ1-6; tentative D call: TRBD1 (6 bases). This CDR3 comprises 16 residues. Trimming took off 0 bases at V and 2 bases at J, with 9 bases between the two ends. Per the germline V gene, CDR1 is SGHRS and CDR2 is YFSETQ. In DNA, the CDR3 is TGCGCCAGCAGCTTGGATGGGGGCGCCTATAATTCACCCCTCCACTTT. Amino acid sequence: CASSLDGGAYNSPLHF.

V gene TRBV27 combines with J gene TRBJ1-5, with TRBD1 identical over 8 bases. V shed 5 bases, J shed 0 bases, and the junction held 3 bases outside the gene matches. This CDR3 contains 15 residues. Germline lookup yields CDR1 MNHEY and CDR2 SMNVEV (reference sequence). CDR3 sequence reads: CASSGGQDSNQPQHF. DNA of the CDR3: TGTGCCAGCAGTGGGGGACAGGATAGCAATCAGCCCCAGCATTTT.

The chain combines TRBV5-8 with TRBJ2-7; 10 positions agree with TRBD1. V was clipped by 0 bases and J by 4 bases; unmatched bases: 4. The CDR3 is made up of 15 amino acids. The V gene's germline CDR1 is SGHTS and CDR2 YDEGEE. CDR3 bases: TGTGCCAGCAGCTTGGGCGGGACAGGGGTTTACGAGCAGTACTTC. This translates into CASSLGGTGVYEQYF.

This clonotype occurred once. The chain uses TRBV20-1 and TRBJ1-1; the match to TRBD1 covers 7 bases. CDR1 is DFQATT and CDR2 is SNEGSKA in the germline V gene (reference sequence). The CDR3 totals 14 residues. V gave up 5 bases and J gave up 2 bases; unmatched junction bases: 8. CDR3 residues: CSAQRGQTNTEAFF. In nucleotides, the CDR3 is TGCAGTGCTCAGAGGGGACAGACAAACACTGAAGCTTTCTTT.

V usage is TRBV2 and J usage is TRBJ2-7; 10 bases are shared with TRBD1. CDR1 is SNHLY, CDR2 FYNNEI, per germline. The CDR3 is 15 residues long. CDR3 amino acids: CASSGWTGGAYEQYV. The CDR3 coding sequence is TGTGCCAGCAGTGGCTGGACAGGGGGGGCCTACGAGCAGTATGTG.

The CDR3 protein is CASSPSLHGETSGGALPYYEQYF. The CDR3, as DNA: TGTGCCAGCTCACCATCCCTACACGGAGAAACTAGCGGGGGGGCCCTCCCCTACTACGAGCAGTACTTC. This sequence joins TRBV25-1 and TRBJ2-7; 13 bases match TRBD2. The junction had 31 bases not matched to a gene; V was cut back by 8 bases and J by 3 bases. From germline, CDR1 is MGHDK and CDR2 SYGVNS. This CDR3 has 23 amino acids.

Many counts were recorded for this clonotype. The CDR3 loop reads CASSSYSGGPSGANVLTF. CDR3 DNA: TGTGCCAGCAGCTCATACTCCGGTGGACCCTCTGGGGCCAACGTCCTGACTTTC. The chain carries TRBV7-9 and TRBJ2-6; D gene unclear. V lost 4 bases and J lost 0, with 16 bases in between. This CDR3 comprises 18 residues. Germline CDR1 is SEHNR and CDR2 is FQNEAQ (reference sequence). The variable domain in full, with the rest retrieved from reference TRBV7-9 and TRBJ2-6, is DTGVSQNPRHKITKRGQNVTFRCDPISEHNRLYWYRQTLGQGPEFLTYFQNEAQLEKSRLLSDRFSAERPKGSFSTLEIQRTEQGDSAMYLCASSSYSGGPSGANVLTFGAGSRLTVL.

This sequence joins TRBV9 and TRBJ2-1; no clear D. CDR1 and CDR2 (germline): SGDLS, YYNGEE. CDR3 length: 11 amino acids. The ends were cut back, 3 bases at V and 14 bases at J, with 12 bases in the middle. In nucleotides, the CDR3 is TGTGCCAGCAGCGGTAGTGGGGTTAAGTTCTTC. The encoded protein is CASSGSGVKFF.

This clonotype is categorized as medium-sized (0.01 to 0.1%). The gene calls are TRBV5-1 and TRBJ1-6; no definite D call. Trimming left V 0 bases short and J 5 bases short, with 18 bases between. Germline V gene data show CDR1 as SGHRS and CDR2 as YFSETQ. The CDR3 consists of 18 residues. CDR3 sequence: CASSLEGRTNPDNSPLHF. The DNA of the CDR3 is TGCGCCAGCAGCTTGGAGGGCAGAACGAACCCGGATAATTCACCCCTCCACTTT.

About this clonotype itself: A read error may explain this, as a much larger clone is one base away. The chain has TRBV10-2 and TRBJ2-1; D may be TRBD1 (5 bases). Germline V gene lookup returns CDR1 WSHSY and CDR2 SAAADI. The length of the CDR3 is 16 residues. CDR3 protein: CSSSDPTAISYNEQFF. The CDR3, as DNA: TGCTCCAGCAGTGACCCGACAGCGATCTCCTACAATGAGCAGTTCTTC.

V is TRBV6-4 and J is TRBJ1-4, with D maybe TRBD1 (5 bases). CDR3 length equals 17 residues. The germline V and J ends were trimmed by 0 bases and 1 base, with 12 bases remaining between them. Germline V gives CDR1 MRHNA, CDR2 SNTAGT. The CDR3 spells CASSDSSGGVTNEKLFF. CDR3 in DNA: TGTGCCAGCAGTGACTCTAGCGGGGGGGTAACTAATGAAAAACTGTTTTTT.

The chain combines TRBV7-9 with TRBJ2-7, with 16 bases matching TRBD2. Germline CDR1 SEHNR, CDR2 FQNEAQ (reference sequence). J lost 2 bases, V lost 1 base, and 2 bases had no gene match. This CDR3 is 17 amino acids long. The CDR3 loop reads CASSLGGLAGGPYEQYF. CDR3 sequence (DNA): TGTGCCAGCAGCTTAGGGGGACTAGCGGGGGGGCCCTACGAGCAGTACTTC.

The chain uses TRBV7-8 and TRBJ2-3; TRBD1 is a possible D gene (6 bases). V lost 3 bases, J lost 1 base, and 14 bases lay in between. Germline V gene sequence: CDR1 SGHVS, CDR2 FQNEAQ. This CDR3 region has 16 residues. The CDR3 DNA sequence: TGTGCCAGCAGCTTGTCAGTACAGGGAGGCACAGATACGCAGTATTTT. Residues: CASSLSVQGGTDTQYF.

This chain connects TRBV6-1 to TRBJ2-1; TRBD1 aligns across 12 bases. Losses at the gene ends were 6 bases for V and 7 bases for J; bases not matched to a gene: 19. The CDR3 runs to 19 residues. Germline V CDR1 and CDR2: MNHNS, SASEGT. The CDR3 bases are TGTGCCAGCAGCCTGATTTTTCCGGGACAGGGGGCTATGGGGAATGAGCAGTTCTTC. This sequence encodes CASSLIFPGQGAMGNEQFF.

Worth noting for this clonotype: An end of the junction does not agree with germline; a read error may underlie this. This chain uses TRBV7-9 with TRBJ2-1, with 14 bases matching TRBD2. The CDR3 covers 19 residues. Germline CDR1 reads SEHNR; CDR2 reads FQNEAQ (reference sequence). The CDR3 here is CASSLIGTSGSGSYNGQFF. As DNA, the CDR3 is TGTGCCAGCAGCTTAATCGGGACTAGCGGGAGTGGATCCTACAATGGGCAGTTCTTC.

The V gene is TRBV29-1, the J gene TRBJ2-1, with D tentatively TRBD1 (5 bases). The CDR3 runs 16 residues. The ends were cut back, 7 bases at V and 0 bases at J, with 19 bases in the middle. CDR1 is SQVTM, CDR2 ANQGSEA, per germline. The CDR3 spells CSAQKGFGSSYNEQFF. In nucleotides, the CDR3 is TGCAGCGCCCAGAAGGGGTTCGGTAGCTCCTACAATGAGCAGTTCTTC.